The 9 T cell receptor beta chains below were found in one sample sequenced in a study of relationships among human T cell subsets. The T cell receptor alpha and beta CDR3 regions were amplified from mRNA by semiquantitative ARM-PCR. Exponential amplification used communal superprimers after tagged nested gene-specific primers in ARM-PCR. MiXCR was run by TCRdb on the multiplex PCR reads, yielding one entry per CDR3 protein. The table includes roughly 3,000 distinct CDR3 sequences, approximately 82% detected once. Input material: total T cells sorted from blood. The receptors shown here come from a middle-aged man in good health.

The V and J genes are TRBV4-1 and TRBJ2-5; D perhaps matches TRBD2 (5 bases). Trimming stripped 2 bases from V and 2 bases from J, with 18 bases between. Germline assignment: CDR1 MGHRA and CDR2 YSYEKL. This CDR3 has 17 amino acids. The CDR3 region is CASSQISGRRSQETQYF. The CDR3 DNA reads TGCGCCAGCAGCCAAATCTCCGGACGGAGGTCACAAGAGACCCAGTACTTC.

This clonotype was observed a handful of times. V and J are TRBV6-1 and TRBJ2-3; D is perhaps TRBD1 (5 bases). Trimming shortened V by 6 bases and J by 2 bases, and 15 bases separated the two germline ends. The CDR3 has 15 amino acids. Looked up from germline, CDR1 is MNHNS and CDR2 is SASEGT. The DNA of the CDR3 is TGTGCCAGCAGCGGAATGGGGCCGGACACAGATACGCAGTATTTT. The encoded protein is CASSGMGPDTDTQYF.

The CDR3 region has the DNA TGCAGTGCTAGGAGGGGGCCTGGAAACACCATATATTTT. Encoded protein: CSARRGPGNTIYF. This rearrangement joins TRBV20-1 to TRBJ1-3, with 7 positions matching TRBD1. Per germline, CDR1 DFQATT and CDR2 SNEGSKA (reference sequence). The ends lost 3 bases at V and 2 bases at J; junction bases unmatched: 1. CDR3 size: 13 residues.

The chain combines TRBV27 with TRBJ1-2; 8 bases fit TRBD1. Germline lookup yields CDR1 MNHEY and CDR2 SMNVEV (reference sequence). The CDR3 covers 14 residues. V gave up 4 bases and J gave up 8 bases; unmatched junction bases: 9. CDR3 DNA: TGTGCCAGCAGTTCCAAGGGGACAGGACGAGGCTACACCTTC. Protein sequence: CASSSKGTGRGYTF.

The J gene is TRBJ1-1, the V gene TRBV12-3 or TRBV12-4; D gene uncertain. The V gene lost 3 bases and the J gene lost 0 bases, with 8 bases spanning the gap. The CDR3 loop spans 14 amino acids. The CDR3 nucleotides are TGTGCCAGCAGTTTGGTTCAAGTGAACACTGAAGCTTTCTTT. This codes for CASSLVQVNTEAFF.

The V call is TRBV20-1, the J call TRBJ2-5, with D perhaps TRBD2 (6 bases). This CDR3 has 12 residues. V was trimmed by 7 bases and J by 5 bases, leaving 14 bases between them. Germline loops: CDR1 DFQATT, CDR2 SNEGSKA (reference sequence). CDR3 nucleotide sequence: TGCAGTGTCCCGGGGGTCGGGGAGACCCAGTACTTC. As protein: CSVPGVGETQYF.

The chain has TRBV12-3 or TRBV12-4 and TRBJ2-5; D is perhaps TRBD1 or TRBD2 (5 bases each). There are 15 residues in the CDR3. Trimming took 5 bases from V and 1 from J, leaving 14 bases between them. The DNA for the CDR3 is TGTGCCAGCAGTCCGGGACCTAGGGGCCAAGAGACCCAGTACTTC. Translated: CASSPGPRGQETQYF.

The V call is TRBV29-1, the J call TRBJ2-1; D is unresolved. CDR1 and CDR2 from the germline V gene are SQVTM and ANQGSEA. V was clipped by 8 bases and J by 6 bases, with 11 bases between them. The CDR3 has 11 residues. CDR3 nucleotides: TGCAGCTTTCGAAACATCAATGAGCAGTTCTTC. This gives the protein CSFRNINEQFF.

This clonotype was recorded once. The V call is TRBV20-1, the J call TRBJ1-5; TRBD1 is a possible D gene (6 bases). The CDR3 totals 16 residues. Germline V lookup: CDR1 DFQATT, CDR2 SNEGSKA (reference sequence). With 6 bases removed from V and 0 bases from J, the gap between germline ends came to 18 bases. CDR3 loop: CSAAGQGRYSNQPQHF. The DNA for the CDR3 is TGCAGTGCGGCGGGGCAGGGGCGTTATAGCAATCAGCCCCAGCATTTT.